The clone carrying this TCR beta chain was recorded a few times. Its antigen remains unidentified. The data derive from a study of T cells in Graves' hyperthyroidism and ophthalmopathy. Broader study findings: A model using 13 V-J features told ophthalmopathy apart from stable hyperthyroidism.

Over 18 months, lack of ophthalmopathy progression marked Graves' hyperthyroidism as stable. Clinical symptoms, serum thyroxine, TRAb, thyroid ultrasound and orbital computed tomography informed diagnoses. CDR3 size: 10 residues. V lost 8 bases and J lost 11, with 15 bases in between. Germline V gene sequence: CDR1 SQVTM, CDR2 ANQGSEA. Amplified TCR beta CDR3 regions derived from RNA transcripts. A first-round RT-PCR of the TCR CDR3 used the HTBI primer set. MiXCR was run by TCRdb on the multiplex PCR reads, yielding one entry per CDR3 protein. The profile shows approximately 630,000 distinct CDR3 sequences, roughly 15% of them singletons.

The source is a woman in her thirties with Graves' hyperthyroidism. The V and J genes are TRBV29-1 and TRBJ1-1; D gene uncertain. Source material: blood. CDR3 sequence (DNA): TGCAGCCCCGGAGAAACAACCGCTTTCTTT. The encoded protein is CSPGETTAFF. The full variable domain, rest sourced from reference TRBV29-1 and TRBJ1-1, is SAVISQKPSRDICQRGTSLTIQCQVDSQVTMMFWYRQQPGQSLTLIATANQGSEATYESGFVIDKFPISRPNLTFSTLTVSNMSPEDSSIYLCSPGETTAFFGQGTRLTVV.